The present TCR beta chain was sequenced within a study of T-cell memory formation after mild COVID-19. Via MiXCR, TCRdb re-called the 5' RACE reads, giving one row per CDR3 protein. The sample lists 310,000 or so distinct CDR3 sequences; less than 20% were seen once. The CDR3 is 14 amino acids. CDR1 is LGHNA, CDR2 YNFKEQ, per germline. V shed 0 bases and J shed 3 bases, with 8 bases lying between them. What was sequenced was PBMCs or a T cell subset sorted from them (not recorded which). The TCR comes from a man between 18 and 29 years old who had mild COVID-19 (a few samples of this study predate the infection). Cell type and time point are not known. The chain recombines TRBV4-2 with TRBJ1-1; no definite D call. The CDR3 DNA sequence: TGTGCCAGCAGCCAAGAGAGGTGGGACACTGAAGCTTTCTTT. Translated, it gives CASSQERWDTEAFF.